These 18 T cell receptor beta chains originate from one sample sequenced in a study of Ad26.COV2.S vaccination and SARS-CoV-2 variants. Data came from immunoSEQ multiplex PCR; TCRdb stores just in-frame clones and leaves some out. Of about 250,000 clones listed, around 87% are singletons. This sample's treatment: some 20 received Ad26.COV2.S at low or high dose, single or two shots; about 5 received placebo; per-sample allocation not given. Samples came from day 63 after the first vaccine or placebo injection. Here the sequenced sample was peripheral blood, taken in a trial of Ad26.COV2.S vaccine versus placebo. These TCRs come from a person aged 18-60 years who received the Ad26.COV2.S COVID-19 vaccine or a placebo.

J is TRBJ2-6 and V is TRBV10-3, with 9 bases lining up with TRBD1. Germline V gene lookup returns CDR1 ENHRY and CDR2 SYGVKD. V shed 7 bases and J 0 bases; nucleotides not matched to a gene: 7. This CDR3 spans 17 amino acids. CDR3 nucleotide sequence: TGTGCCATCACTCCGGGACAGGGAAACTCTGGGGCCAACGTCCTGACTTTC. It is translated as CAITPGQGNSGANVLTF.

The V gene is TRBV19, the J gene TRBJ1-2, with D uncertain. The germline CDR1 and CDR2 sequences are LNHDA and SQIVND (reference sequence). The ends were cut back, 2 bases at V and 4 bases at J, with 8 bases in the middle. CDR3 length: 13 residues. As DNA, the CDR3 is TGTGCCAGTAGTATATTTCCTTTCTATGGCTACACCTTC. Its protein is CASSIFPFYGYTF.

V gene TRBV7-8 combines with J gene TRBJ1-1; D might be TRBD1 (5 bases). Trimming took 5 bases from V and 5 from J, leaving 15 bases between them. The CDR3 extends over 14 amino acids. Germline V gives CDR1 SGHVS, CDR2 FQNEAQ. In nucleotides, the CDR3 is TGTGCCAGCAGCAAAAGGGAGGGGTGGACTGAAGCTTTCTTT. Protein product: CASSKREGWTEAFF.

The chain recombines TRBV5-1 with TRBJ2-5; D is unclear. The V end lost 1 base, the J end lost 4 bases, and 8 bases lay between the germline ends. The germline CDR1 and CDR2 sequences are SGHRS and YFSETQ. The CDR3 consists of 13 residues. CDR3 DNA: TGCGCCAGCAGCTTGAACAGACGAGAGACCCAGTACTTC. Its translation: CASSLNRRETQYF. Together with reference TRBV5-1 and TRBJ2-5, the CDR3 gives the full variable domain: KAGVTQTPRYLIKTRGQQVTLSCSPISGHRSVSWYQQTPGQGLQFLFEYFSETQRNKGNFPGRFSGRQFSNSRSEMNVSTLELGDSALYLCASSLNRRETQYFGPGTRLLVL.

V usage is TRBV5-1 and J usage is TRBJ1-1; D remains ambiguous. V shed 5 bases and J shed 1 base, with 12 bases lying between them. Germline V gene lookup returns CDR1 SGHRS and CDR2 YFSETQ. The CDR3 runs 14 residues. Here the CDR3 DNA reads TGCGCCAGCAGTAATCCCGGTTGGAACACTGAAGCTTTCTTT. It yields the protein CASSNPGWNTEAFF.

The V call is TRBV4-1, the J call TRBJ1-5; D is uncertain. Germline V gene sequence: CDR1 MGHRA, CDR2 YSYEKL. V lost 0 bases and J lost 0, with 6 bases in between. This CDR3 is built from 15 residues. CDR3 sequence: CASSQDVVSNQPQHF. In DNA, the CDR3 is TGCGCCAGCAGCCAAGACGTCGTTAGCAATCAGCCCCAGCATTTT.

CDR3 region: CASSYPTGAEAFF. CDR3 sequence (DNA): TGTGCCAGCAGTTACCCGACAGGGGCTGAAGCTTTCTTT. The chain uses TRBV6-6 and TRBJ1-1, with 8 positions matching TRBD1. CDR1 is MNHNY and CDR2 is SVGAGI in the germline V gene (reference sequence). The CDR3 is 13 residues long. J was trimmed by 6 bases and V by 2 bases; bases with no gene match: 2.

V gene TRBV6-7 combines with J gene TRBJ1-1; possible D gene TRBD1, 6 bases. TRBV6-7 has ORF status, its function being uncertain. This CDR3 spans 15 amino acids. The V end was cut by 6 bases, the J end by 1 base, with 15 bases between. Here the CDR3 DNA reads TGTGCCAGCAGGACGTCGAGGGGGGCGAACACTGAAGCTTTCTTT. This sequence encodes CASRTSRGANTEAFF.

The chain carries TRBV28 and TRBJ2-7, with D perhaps TRBD1 (6 bases). The CDR3 runs to 16 residues. Germline V gene sequence: CDR1 MDHEN, CDR2 SYDVKM. Between the trimmed V and J ends, which lost 5 bases and 5 bases, there was a span of 22 bases. CDR3 protein: CASSPPRQAQGNEQYF. The CDR3 coding sequence is TGTGCCAGCAGTCCGCCTCGACAGGCCCAGGGTAACGAGCAGTACTTC.

V usage is TRBV5-1 and J usage is TRBJ2-1, with D possibly matching TRBD1 (5 bases). Trimming took 4 bases from V and 6 from J, leaving 11 bases between them. Germline V gene lookup returns CDR1 SGHRS and CDR2 YFSETQ. CDR3 size: 13 residues. The CDR3 protein is CASSGAGFNEQFF. For the CDR3, the DNA is TGCGCCAGCAGCGGTGCAGGGTTCAATGAGCAGTTCTTC.

As regards this clone: The DNA is left out, because the CDR3 cannot be placed on it with certainty; the CDR3 is given as TCRdb lists it. The chain employs TRBV27 and TRBJ1-1; TRBD1 is taken as the D call from the table, unchecked against the DNA. Per germline, CDR1 MNHEY and CDR2 SMNVEV (reference sequence). The CDR3 length equals 13 residues, ends included. This CDR3 is CASSFGPGAEAFF.

The rearrangement joins TRBV15 to TRBJ2-1, with D perhaps TRBD1 (5 bases). The CDR3 spans 15 residues. Germline-derived CDR1 and CDR2 are LNHNV and YYDKDF (reference sequence). The ends were cut back, 3 bases at V and 10 bases at J, with 19 bases in the middle. The CDR3 DNA is TGTGCCACCAGCAGCCCGAAGAAGGGGCGCGACGAGCAGTTCTTC. This codes for CATSSPKKGRDEQFF.

The rearrangement joins TRBV11-2 to TRBJ1-1; 8 bases align to TRBD1. CDR3 length equals 13 residues. CDR1 SGHAT and CDR2 FQNNGV come from the germline V gene. J lost 11 bases, V lost 5 bases, and 10 bases had no gene match. In DNA, the CDR3 is TGTGCCAGCAGCCAGACAGGGGCCCGGCCGGCTTTCTTT. This gives the protein CASSQTGARPAFF.

This clone was recorded a few times. The sample carries other DNA sequences with the same CDR3. The J gene is TRBJ2-7, the V gene TRBV2, with 10 bases that match TRBD1. Trimming removed 6 bases from V and 2 bases from J; junction bases left unmatched: 4. Germline V gene data show CDR1 as SNHLY and CDR2 as FYNNEI. The CDR3 has 14 residues. The CDR3, as DNA: TGTGCCAGCAGAGCTGGACAGGGGGCCTACGAGCAGTACTTC. Amino acid sequence: CASRAGQGAYEQYF. The full variable domain, with the rest looked up from reference TRBV2 and TRBJ2-7, is EPEVTQTPSHQVTQMGQEVILRCVPISNHLYFYWYRQILGQKVEFLVSFYNNEISEKSEIFDDQFSVERPDGSNFTLKIRSTKLEDSAMYFCASRAGQGAYEQYFGPGTRLTVT.

This rearrangement joins TRBV4-1 to TRBJ1-1; no clear D. V gave up 0 bases and J gave up 1 base, with 9 bases separating them. In germline, CDR1 is MGHRA, CDR2 YSYEKL. This CDR3 region has 15 residues. The CDR3, as DNA: TGCGCCAGCAGCCAAGATGAGGAGGGGAACACTGAAGCTTTCTTT. It yields the protein CASSQDEEGNTEAFF.

The chain has TRBV6-6 and TRBJ1-1; no clear D. CDR1 is MNHNY, CDR2 SVGAGI, per germline (reference sequence). The CDR3 covers 14 residues. V was shortened by 3 bases and J by 10 bases, with 18 bases between the two germline ends. CDR3 protein: CASSYQRIWLGAFF. In DNA form, the CDR3 reads TGTGCCAGCAGTTATCAGAGAATCTGGTTAGGAGCTTTCTTT.

V usage is TRBV7-8 and J usage is TRBJ1-4, with D unclear. Germline V CDR1 and CDR2: SGHVS, FQNEAQ. V lost 1 base, J lost 8 bases, and 14 bases lay in between. The CDR3 sequence is 15 residues long. CDR3 residues: CASSLVGGGREKLFF. CDR3 DNA: TGTGCCAGCAGCTTAGTAGGAGGTGGCCGGGAAAAACTGTTTTTT.

The chain has TRBV7-8 and TRBJ1-5; D is ambiguous. Per the germline V gene, CDR1 is SGHVS and CDR2 is FQNEAQ. V lost 1 base and J lost 7, with 8 bases in between. The CDR3 is 13 residues long. The CDR3 reads CASSLDLGQPQHF. In DNA form, the CDR3 reads TGTGCCAGCAGCTTAGATTTAGGGCAGCCCCAGCATTTT. Supplemented by reference TRBV7-8 and TRBJ1-5, the full variable domain reads GAGVSQSPRYKVAKRGQDVALRCDPISGHVSLFWYQQALGQGPEFLTYFQNEAQLDKSGLPSDRFFAERPEGSVSTLKIQRTQQEDSAVYLCASSLDLGQPQHFGDGTRLSIL.